These T cell receptor beta chains were read from a single sample in a study of blood T cell repertoires in COVID-19. The assay was immunoSEQ multiplex PCR, and TCRdb's table has in-frame clones only and misses some. The sample has about 100,000 clones; around 83% are singletons. The sequenced material came from peripheral blood. The receptors derive from a man between 65 and 85 years old with acute or convalescent COVID-19. The CDR3 runs from the conserved cysteine through the conserved F or W. A D gene is named only where the DNA matches it firmly. The size field is filled for only some rows; it gives once, few, many or a size class.

J,size,V,D,CDR3,DNA
TRBJ1-1,NA,TRBV21-1,NA,CASSKGTGEAFF,TGTGCCAGCAGCAAAGGGACAGGGGAGGCTTTCTTT
TRBJ2-7,few,TRBV5-1,TRBD1,CASSLGQPPHEQYF,TGCGCCAGCAGTTTGGGACAGCCACCGCACGAGCAGTACTTC
TRBJ2-2,NA,TRBV6-2/TRBV6-3,NA,CASSYPSGELFF,TGTGCCAGCAGTTACCCCTCCGGGGAGCTGTTTTTT
TRBJ1-2,once,TRBV5-6,NA,CASSLILPGSYGYTF,TGTGCCAGCAGCTTGATCCTTCCAGGTTCTTATGGCTACACCTTC
TRBJ2-2,NA,TRBV14,TRBD2,CASSPLTERGGTNTGELFF,TGTGCCAGCAGCCCCCTGACTGAGCGGGGGGGAACGAACACCGGGGAGCTGTTTTTT
TRBJ1-1,NA,TRBV19,TRBD1,CASSQQGSTEAFF,TGTGCCAGTAGCCAACAGGGGAGCACTGAAGCTTTCTTT
TRBJ2-6,few,TRBV27,TRBD1,CASSRLSLGQGGLSGANVLTF,TGTGCCAGCAGCCGACTGTCCTTAGGACAGGGGGGGCTCTCTGGGGCCAACGTCCTGACTTTC
TRBJ2-5,NA,TRBV2,NA,CASSGRTEETQYF,TGTGCCAGCAGTGGTCGGACAGAAGAGACCCAGTACTTC
TRBJ2-5,NA,TRBV24-1,NA,CATSDLNGWFPFRGQQETQYF,TGTGCCACCAGTGATTTGAATGGCTGGTTTCCGTTCCGGGGTCAGCAAGAGACCCAGTACTTC
TRBJ1-2,NA,TRBV7-8,TRBD1,CASSLGDRGEYGYTF,TGTGCCAGCAGCTTAGGGGACAGGGGGGAATATGGCTACACCTTC
TRBJ1-1,NA,TRBV18,TRBD1,CASSPRDRGWNTEAFF,TGTGCCAGCTCACCCCGGGACAGGGGCTGGAACACTGAAGCTTTCTTT
TRBJ2-3,few,TRBV7-3,NA,CASSLALAITDTQYF,TGTGCCAGCAGCTTAGCCTTAGCAATCACAGATACGCAGTATTTT
TRBJ1-2,NA,TRBV12-5,TRBD1,CASDNGEIRQGARNYGYTF,TGTGCTAGTGATAATGGGGAAATACGACAGGGGGCGCGGAACTATGGCTACACCTTC
TRBJ1-5,NA,TRBV18,NA,CASSPGGAGNQPQHF,TGTGCCAGCTCACCGGGGGGGGCGGGCAATCAGCCCCAGCATTTT
TRBJ1-6,NA,TRBV29-1,TRBD1,CSDPQGLDSPLHF,TGCAGCGATCCACAGGGGTTGGATTCACCCCTCCACTTT
TRBJ1-1,NA,TRBV23-1,NA,CASSHLRGTEAFF,TGCGCCAGCAGTCACCTCCGAGGCACTGAAGCTTTCTTT
TRBJ1-5,NA,TRBV6-5,NA,CASRKGNQPQHF,TGTGCCAGCAGGAAGGGGAATCAGCCCCAGCATTTT
TRBJ2-1,NA,TRBV9,TRBD2,CASSSQAGATYNEQFF,TGTGCCAGCAGCTCTCAAGCGGGGGCCACTTACAATGAGCAGTTCTTC
TRBJ2-3,NA,TRBV7-2,TRBD2,CASSPGLAGGADTQYF,TGTGCCAGCAGCCCGGGACTAGCGGGGGGCGCAGATACGCAGTATTTT
TRBJ2-3,NA,TRBV20-1,NA,CSASLDSPDTQYF,TGCAGTGCTAGTTTGGACAGCCCAGATACGCAGTATTTT
TRBJ1-3,NA,TRBV5-8,TRBD1,CASRRTGEANTIYF,TGTGCCAGCAGAAGGACAGGGGAGGCAAACACCATATATTTT
TRBJ2-7,NA,TRBV12-5,NA,CASGQGVISEQYF,TGTGCTAGTGGTCAGGGTGTTATCTCCGAGCAGTACTTC
TRBJ2-1,NA,TRBV19,NA,CASSLAAGQNYNEQFF,TGTGCCAGTAGTCTCGCCGCGGGACAGAACTACAATGAGCAGTTCTTC
TRBJ1-5,NA,TRBV10-2,TRBD1,CASSEARGPRGQPQHF,TGCGCCAGCAGTGAGGCCAGGGGGCCGCGGGGGCAGCCCCAGCATTTT
TRBJ1-5,NA,TRBV12-3/TRBV12-4,NA,CASSAGNQPQHF,TGTGCCAGCAGCGCCGGTAATCAGCCCCAGCATTTT
TRBJ2-3,NA,TRBV5-4,NA,CASRSGTSQYF,TGTGCCAGCAGGTCCGGGACTTCGCAGTATTTT
TRBJ1-2,few,TRBV2,NA,CASSELRGLYGYTF,TGTGCCAGCAGTGAATTGCGGGGGCTATATGGCTACACCTTC
TRBJ2-2,NA,TRBV11-2,NA,CASSLDRPTRTGELFF,TGCGCCAGCAGCTTAGACAGACCAACGAGGACCGGGGAGCTGTTTTTT
TRBJ1-2,NA,TRBV6-6,NA,CASRQGIHGYTF,TGTGCCAGCAGACAGGGAATTCATGGCTACACCTTC
TRBJ2-7,NA,TRBV3-1/TRBV3-2,TRBD2,CASSQGLAGISYEQYF,TGTGCCAGCAGCCAGGGACTAGCGGGGATCTCCTACGAGCAGTACTTC
TRBJ1-2,NA,TRBV3-1/TRBV3-2,TRBD1,CASSQGQYYGYTF,TGTGCCAGCAGCCAGGGACAGTACTATGGCTACACCTTC
TRBJ2-7,NA,TRBV27,NA,CASSYRGSPYEQYF,TGTGCCAGCAGTTACCGGGGGTCACCTTACGAGCAGTACTTC
TRBJ2-6,NA,TRBV2,NA,CASRGPGANVLTF,TGTGCCAGCAGGGGGCCTGGGGCCAACGTCCTGACTTTC
TRBJ1-5,NA,TRBV19,NA,CASSIVIGRQGQPQHF,TGTGCCAGTAGTATAGTAATAGGGAGACAAGGACAGCCCCAGCATTTT
TRBJ2-1,NA,TRBV6-1,TRBD2,CASSEESGGIYNEQFF,TGTGCCAGCAGTGAAGAGAGCGGGGGGATCTACAATGAGCAGTTCTTC
TRBJ1-1,NA,TRBV11-1,TRBD1,CASRRTGVVYTEAFF,TGTGCCAGCAGGAGAACAGGGGTGGTGTACACTGAAGCTTTCTTT
TRBJ1-2,NA,TRBV6-4,TRBD1,CASSDGTGTGYTF,TGTGCCAGCAGTGACGGGACAGGGACCGGCTACACCTTC
TRBJ2-7,NA,TRBV5-1,TRBD1,CASSLADRHEQYF,TGCGCCAGCAGCTTGGCGGACAGGCACGAGCAGTACTTC
TRBJ2-2,few,TRBV19,TRBD1,CATPTGLNTGELFF,TGTGCCACCCCGACAGGGCTGAACACCGGGGAGCTGTTTTTT
TRBJ2-7,NA,TRBV7-9,TRBD1,CASSLPRGGQGSYEQYF,TGTGCCAGCAGCCTACCTAGGGGGGGACAGGGATCCTACGAGCAGTACTTC
TRBJ1-2,NA,TRBV6-6,NA,CASSYGGFYGYTF,TGTGCCAGCAGTTACGGGGGGTTCTATGGCTACACCTTC
TRBJ1-2,NA,TRBV18,TRBD1,CASSGDRANYGYTF,TGTGCCAGCTCCGGGGACAGAGCTAACTATGGCTACACCTTC
TRBJ2-7,NA,TRBV18,NA,CASSQPPGVYEQYF,TGTGCCAGCTCACAACCCCCTGGAGTCTACGAGCAGTACTTC
TRBJ1-2,NA,TRBV7-2,TRBD1,CASSLTGKGYGYTF,TGTGCCAGCAGCTTGACAGGGAAGGGGTATGGCTACACCTTC
TRBJ2-2,NA,TRBV5-5,TRBD1,CASSVVRQGDTNTGELFF,TGTGCCAGCAGCGTGGTTAGACAGGGAGACACGAACACCGGGGAGCTGTTTTTT
TRBJ2-5,NA,TRBV5-1,TRBD2,CASSRGLAEETQYF,TGCGCCAGCAGCCGAGGACTAGCGGAAGAGACCCAGTACTTC
TRBJ2-5,NA,TRBV27,NA,CASKPGGGTQYF,TGTGCCAGCAAACCCGGAGGTGGGACCCAGTACTTC
TRBJ2-7,NA,TRBV23-1,TRBD1,CASTKTSGTGYYEQYF,TGCGCCAGTACCAAGACCTCCGGGACAGGGTACTACGAGCAGTACTTC
TRBJ2-1,NA,TRBV10-3,TRBD2,CAISEGAGVRNEQFF,TGTGCCATCAGTGAGGGGGCGGGGGTCCGGAATGAGCAGTTCTTC
TRBJ1-5,NA,TRBV27,TRBD1,CASSQGQGIYQPQHF,TGTGCCAGCAGTCAGGGACAGGGGATCTATCAGCCCCAGCATTTT
TRBJ1-2,NA,TRBV5-1,NA,CASSLGHREQQGYTF,TGCGCCAGCAGCTTGGGTCACAGGGAACAACAAGGCTACACCTTC
TRBJ1-6,NA,TRBV5-1,TRBD1,CASSLQGAIFNSPLHF,TGCGCCAGCAGCCTACAGGGGGCCATATTTAATTCACCCCTCCACTTT